The rows below give T cell receptor beta chains drawn from one sample of a study of a mutant IDH1 vaccine in newly diagnosed glioma. These TCRs' antigens remain unknown. Measured with immunoSEQ multiplex PCR; TCRdb has only the in-frame clones, and not every one. Found here are tens of thousands of clones, roughly four fifths of them singletons; the top ten hold roughly 4%. Sequencing was performed on PBMCs, taken from a glioma patient whose treatment included an IDH1 peptide vaccine. These TCRs come from a man aged 30 to 39 with glioma. CDR3s include the opening cysteine and the closing phenylalanine or tryptophan. The D gene is left open where the match is weak. Clone size is shown for a subset of rows, as once, few, many or a class of expanded clone.

TRBJ2-2	TRBV30	NA	NA	14	CAWSQLANTGELFF	TGTGCCTGGAGTCAACTAGCGAACACCGGGGAGCTGTTTTTT
TRBJ2-3	TRBV5-1	NA	NA	14	CASSLVGYTDTQYF	TGCGCCAGCAGCTTGGTTGGGTACACAGATACGCAGTATTTT
TRBJ1-5	TRBV28	NA	NA	16	CASSSFRGRSNQPQHF	TGTGCCAGCAGTTCATTTAGAGGCAGGAGCAATCAGCCCCAGCATTTT
TRBJ2-3	TRBV5-4	NA	NA	14	CASSFRGGTDTQYF	TGTGCCAGCAGCTTTAGAGGAGGGACAGATACGCAGTATTTT
TRBJ1-6	TRBV7-9	NA	NA	16	CASSPLDPGRNSPLHF	TGTGCCAGCAGCCCCCTCGATCCCGGGAGGAATTCACCCCTCCACTTT
TRBJ1-2	TRBV2	few	TRBD1	14	CASSGTGGDYGYTF	TGTGCCAGCAGTGGGACAGGGGGCGATTATGGCTACACCTTC
TRBJ2-5	TRBV10-1	NA	TRBD1	14	CASSGEGARETQYF	TGCGCCAGCAGTGGTGAGGGGGCACGGGAGACCCAGTACTTC
TRBJ1-1	TRBV10-1	few	TRBD1	16	CASSDPRTGSGTEAFF	TGCGCCAGCAGTGATCCCCGGACAGGGTCGGGCACTGAAGCTTTCTTT
TRBJ1-2	TRBV7-9	NA	NA	13	CASSGGPNYGYTF	TGTGCCAGCAGCGGGGGACCAAACTATGGCTACACCTTC
TRBJ1-1	TRBV6-5	NA	TRBD1	13	CASSYTGGIEAFF	TGTGCCAGCAGTTACACAGGGGGGATTGAAGCTTTCTTT
TRBJ2-7	TRBV5-6	once	TRBD1	16	CASGLKDRGLTYEQYF	TGTGCCAGCGGCCTCAAGGACAGGGGGCTGACCTACGAGCAGTACTTC
TRBJ1-5	TRBV30	few	NA	13	CAWSENVNQPQHF	TGTGCCTGGAGTGAGAACGTCAATCAGCCCCAGCATTTT
TRBJ1-6	TRBV5-1	NA	NA	16	CASSLGGNSYNSPLHF	TGCGCCAGCAGCTTGGGGGGAAACTCCTATAATTCACCCCTCCACTTT
TRBJ1-3	TRBV4-2	NA	NA	17	CASSHIFAGNSGNTIYF	TGTGCCAGCAGCCACATATTTGCAGGGAACTCTGGAAACACCATATATTTT
TRBJ2-7	TRBV4-1	NA	TRBD1	17	CASSQVLRGQGTYEQYF	TGCGCCAGCAGCCAAGTTCTTAGGGGACAGGGCACCTACGAGCAGTACTTC
TRBJ2-1	TRBV4-1	NA	NA	14	CASSQDPGVTFQFF	TGCGCCAGCAGCCAAGATCCGGGGGTGACCTTTCAGTTCTTC
TRBJ1-5	TRBV28	NA	TRBD1	16	CASSYRTGEGNQPQHF	TGTGCCAGCAGTTACCGGACAGGGGAAGGCAATCAGCCCCAGCATTTT
TRBJ1-2	TRBV18	NA	TRBD1	16	CASSPPGQGLYYGYTF	TGTGCCAGCTCACCACCGGGACAGGGACTGTACTATGGCTACACCTTC
TRBJ1-1	TRBV5-4	NA	NA	15	CASSRGSVTGTEAFF	TGTGCCAGCAGCCGGGGGTCTGTAACGGGCACTGAAGCTTTCTTT
TRBJ2-7	TRBV19	NA	TRBD1	14	CASRKRQGVSEQYF	TGTGCCAGTAGAAAAAGACAGGGGGTGAGCGAGCAGTACTTC
TRBJ1-6	TRBV9	NA	NA	14	CASSVGTANSPLHF	TGTGCCAGCAGCGTAGGGACGGCCAATTCACCCCTCCACTTT
TRBJ1-5	TRBV5-5	NA	NA	17	CASSPKGGGEHNQPQHF	TGTGCCAGCAGCCCCAAGGGAGGGGGTGAACACAATCAGCCCCAGCATTTT
TRBJ2-1	TRBV7-9	NA	NA	15	CASSFGGGKYNEQFF	TGTGCCAGCAGCTTCGGAGGGGGGAAATACAATGAGCAGTTCTTC
TRBJ2-2	TRBV27	medium-sized	NA	14	CASSFGLTTGELFF	TGTGCCAGCAGTTTTGGCTTAACAACCGGGGAGCTGTTTTTT
TRBJ1-1	TRBV28	NA	NA	15	CASRPGGAGDTEAFF	TGTGCCAGCAGACCGGGAGGGGCGGGGGACACTGAAGCTTTCTTT
TRBJ1-5	TRBV4-2	NA	TRBD1	15	CASSPGQEGGQPQHF	TGTGCCAGCAGCCCCGGACAGGAGGGCGGGCAGCCCCAGCATTTT
TRBJ1-1	TRBV10-3	NA	NA	13	CAISELRAKGAFF	TGTGCCATCAGTGAGTTACGGGCAAAGGGAGCTTTCTTT
TRBJ1-1	TRBV4-1	NA	NA	17	CASSLPRSTGKYTEAFF	TGCGCCAGCAGCCTCCCCCGGAGCACAGGGAAATACACTGAAGCTTTCTTT
TRBJ1-5	TRBV28	many	NA	15	CASTPSNGYNQPQHF	TGTGCCAGCACCCCGTCGAACGGTTACAATCAGCCCCAGCATTTT
TRBJ2-2	TRBV19	once	TRBD1	17	CASTTTLGQGSTGELFF	TGTGCCAGTACCACGACCTTAGGACAGGGTTCGACCGGGGAGCTGTTTTTT
TRBJ1-2	TRBV5-6	NA	NA	13	CASSLVRAHGYTF	TGTGCCAGCAGCTTGGTCAGGGCCCATGGCTACACCTTC
TRBJ2-7	TRBV7-6	NA	TRBD2	17	CASSLESDTAGAYEQYF	TGTGCCAGCAGCTTAGAGTCAGACACCGCGGGAGCCTACGAGCAGTACTTC
TRBJ2-7	TRBV13	NA	TRBD1	16	CASSPRDRDSNYEQYF	TGTGCCAGCAGCCCAAGGGACAGGGATTCGAACTACGAGCAGTACTTC
TRBJ2-7	TRBV5-1	NA	TRBD1	14	CASSLRTGKYEQYF	TGCGCCAGCAGCTTGCGGACAGGGAAGTACGAGCAGTACTTC
TRBJ1-1	TRBV7-8	once	TRBD1	15	CASSLGGTGGIEAFF	TGTGCCAGCAGCTTAGGAGGGACAGGGGGCATCGAAGCTTTCTTT
TRBJ2-5	TRBV6-1	NA	TRBD1	15	CASSEDRGRVETQYF	TGTGCCAGCAGTGAAGACAGGGGGCGCGTAGAGACCCAGTACTTC
TRBJ1-2	TRBV4-2	NA	NA	17	CASSQKGGAATNYGYTF	TGTGCCAGCAGCCAAAAGGGTGGGGCTGCAACTAACTATGGCTACACCTTC
TRBJ2-3	TRBV5-4	NA	TRBD1	15	CASSFPGQGGDTQYF	TGTGCCAGCAGCTTTCCGGGACAGGGAGGAGATACGCAGTATTTT
TRBJ2-3	TRBV28	NA	TRBD2	19	CASSLRGRASGGSTDTQYF	TGTGCCAGCAGTTTGAGGGGTAGGGCTAGCGGGGGGAGCACAGATACGCAGTATTTT
TRBJ2-1	TRBV11-3	once	NA	13	CASSLDTSYEQFF	TGTGCCAGCAGCTTAGATACCAGTTATGAGCAGTTCTTC
TRBJ2-7	TRBV20-1	few	NA	11	CSASPAYEQYF	TGCAGTGCTAGCCCCGCCTACGAGCAGTACTTC
TRBJ2-5	TRBV6-5	NA	TRBD1	16	CASSYEFGTGEETQYF	TGTGCCAGCAGTTACGAGTTCGGGACAGGGGAAGAGACCCAGTACTTC
TRBJ2-7	TRBV5-1	NA	NA	16	CASSLGHTLGPYEQYF	TGCGCCAGCAGCCTAGGACATACCCTGGGTCCCTACGAGCAGTACTTC
TRBJ2-2	TRBV29-1	NA	NA	13	CSVVYTNTGELFF	TGCAGCGTTGTATACACTAACACCGGGGAGCTGTTTTTT
TRBJ2-5	TRBV28	NA	NA	14	CASTPLGKWETQYF	TGTGCCAGCACCCCTCTTGGCAAGTGGGAGACCCAGTACTTC
TRBJ2-2	TRBV28	NA	NA	16	CASSPPLVQNTGELFF	TGTGCCAGCAGCCCCCCCTTGGTACAGAACACCGGGGAGCTGTTTTTT
TRBJ2-7	TRBV5-1	NA	NA	16	CASSLVGLGLGYEQYF	TGCGCCAGCAGCTTGGTGGGGCTTGGTTTGGGGTACGAGCAGTACTTC
TRBJ1-4	TRBV2	NA	NA	13	CASSDRLAEKLFF	TGTGCCAGCAGTGACCGTTTGGCAGAAAAACTGTTTTTT
TRBJ1-5	TRBV6-5	NA	TRBD1	14	CASSLRDSNQPQHF	TGTGCCAGCAGTCTCCGGGACAGTAATCAGCCCCAGCATTTT
TRBJ1-1	TRBV19	few	NA	12	CASREGWTEAFF	TGTGCCAGTAGAGAGGGTTGGACTGAAGCTTTCTTT
TRBJ1-4	TRBV30	NA	NA	14	CAWSVGTGDEKLFF	TGTGCCTGGAGTGTTGGGACCGGAGATGAAAAACTGTTTTTT
TRBJ1-2	TRBV19	NA	NA	14	CASSPRARGYGYTF	TGTGCCAGTAGCCCCCGGGCTCGGGGTTATGGCTACACCTTC
TRBJ2-4	TRBV18	NA	NA	15	CASSLVRASKNIQYF	TGTGCCAGCTCACTCGTGAGGGCTTCCAAAAACATTCAGTACTTC
TRBJ1-5	TRBV27	NA	TRBD1	19	CASSPTQTGGADSNQPQHF	TGTGCCAGCAGTCCAACTCAGACAGGGGGCGCTGATAGCAATCAGCCCCAGCATTTT
TRBJ1-6	TRBV4-2	NA	NA	18	CASSQASLGRRNNSPLHF	TGTGCCAGCAGCCAAGCGTCGCTAGGGAGGCGGAATAATTCACCCCTCCACTTT
TRBJ2-3	TRBV7-9	NA	NA	16	CASKMIQSPITDTQYF	TGTGCCAGTAAAATGATCCAGAGCCCTATCACAGATACGCAGTATTTT
TRBJ1-1	TRBV6-5	NA	NA	13	CASSWGMNTEAFF	TGTGCCAGCAGTTGGGGAATGAACACTGAAGCTTTCTTT